Listed below are T cell receptor beta chains from one sample, sequenced in a study of Graves' ophthalmopathy and Graves' hyperthyroidism. MiXCR, run by TCRdb on the multiplex PCR reads, gives a single entry per CDR3 protein. The repertoire holds 500,000 to 700,000 distinct CDR3 sequences, with 35% to 40% as singletons. The source material was peripheral blood or thyroid tissue (not recorded which). These receptor sequences come from an adult man with Graves' hyperthyroidism. Each CDR3 is given with its conserved first and last residue. The D gene is left open where the match is weak. Size values are once, few and many counts, or a class for expanded clones, and some rows have none.

TRBV29-1	.	TRBJ2-5	.	TGCAGCGGGAGTCGAGAGACCCAGTACTTC	CSGSRETQYF
TRBV29-1	.	TRBJ2-3	TRBD2	TGCAGCGTTGAAAAGGGGTGGGGACTAGCGGGACCCACAGATACGCAGTATTTT	CSVEKGWGLAGPTDTQYF
TRBV29-1	few	TRBJ2-3	.	TGCAGCGTTGACCGGCAGGGTAGCACAGATACGCAGTATTTT	CSVDRQGSTDTQYF
TRBV7-9	.	TRBJ1-3	.	TGTGCCAGCAGCTTAGTCTCTGGGGCTGGAAACACCATATATTTT	CASSLVSGAGNTIYF
TRBV6-6	.	TRBJ2-5	TRBD2	TGTGCCAGCAGTTTACCGGGACTAGCGGGGGGGAACACCGGGGGAGAGACCCAGTACTTC	CASSLPGLAGGNTGGETQYF
TRBV20-1	many	TRBJ2-7	.	TGCAGTGCTAGAGATGGACAGTCCTACGAGCAGTACTTC	CSARDGQSYEQYF
TRBV10-3	.	TRBJ1-5	.	TGTGCCATCAGTGAGGAGGTGTGGGGCTCTGGTCAGCCCCAGCATTTT	CAISEEVWGSGQPQHF
TRBV20-1	many	TRBJ2-7	.	TGCAGTGCTAGGATGCCTTACCTAACCTACGAGCAGTACTTC	CSARMPYLTYEQYF
TRBV24-1	.	TRBJ2-1	TRBD2	TGTGCCACCAGTGATCGGCGGGAGATGCCGAATGAGCAGTTCTTC	CATSDRREMPNEQFF
TRBV15	.	TRBJ1-5	TRBD1	TGTGCCACCAGCAGGGACCGACAGGGACGGGTTGGAGAATTCGGACCCCAGCATTTT	CATSRDRQGRVGEFGPQHF
TRBV12-3/TRBV12-4	few	TRBJ2-2	.	TGTGCCAGCAGTCCTCAGCAACGGTTCGGGGAAACCGGGGAGCTGTTTTTT	CASSPQQRFGETGELFF
TRBV7-9	.	TRBJ2-7	TRBD1	TGTGCCAGCTCACCACCGGGACAGCGCTACGAGCAGTACTTC	CASSPPGQRYEQYF
TRBV29-1	.	TRBJ1-5	.	TGCAGCGTTGAATCAGGGCTAGAGACCCAGCATTTT	CSVESGLETQHF
TRBV2	.	TRBJ1-1	.	TGTGCCAGCAGTCCCGCCCCGGATCACCGGAACACTGAAGCTTTCTTT	CASSPAPDHRNTEAFF
TRBV15	few	TRBJ2-7	TRBD2	TGTGCCACCAGCAGGGGACTAGCGGGGGGAGATTACGAGCAGTACTTC	CATSRGLAGGDYEQYF
TRBV29-1	.	TRBJ2-3	TRBD2	TGCAGCGTGAGGACTAGTACTGTGACAGATACGCAGTATTTT	CSVRTSTVTDTQYF
TRBV6-1	.	TRBJ1-2	TRBD1	TGTGCCAGCAGTGAAGTGTGGCAGGGGGCGCCTGATGGCTACACCTTC	CASSEVWQGAPDGYTF
TRBV29-1	many	TRBJ2-2	.	TGCAGCCCTATGGTAGGGCAGGCGAACACCGGGGAGCTGTTTTTT	CSPMVGQANTGELFF
TRBV6-5	.	TRBJ1-1	.	TGTGCCAGCAATCGGGAAAAAAACACTGAAGCTTTCTTT	CASNREKNTEAFF
TRBV7-6	many	TRBJ2-5	TRBD2	TGTGCCAGCAGCTTAGACGGGGGGACTCAAGAGACCCAGTACTTC	CASSLDGGTQETQYF
TRBV7-2	many	TRBJ2-6	TRBD1	TGTGCCAGCAGACCTGTGGGGACAGTGATTACCTCTGGGGCCAACGTCCTGACTTTC	CASRPVGTVITSGANVLTF
TRBV10-3	many	TRBJ2-5	TRBD2	TGTGCCATCAGCCAAGCGAGCGGGGGCCAAGAGACCCAGTACTTC	CAISQASGGQETQYF
TRBV24-1	many	TRBJ2-5	.	TGTGCCACCAGTGACAACACCCGACAAGAGACCCAGTACTTC	CATSDNTRQETQYF
TRBV7-2	.	TRBJ2-7	TRBD2	TGTGCCAGCAGCTTTCGGACTAGCGGGGTGTACGAGCAGTACTTC	CASSFRTSGVYEQYF
TRBV14	many	TRBJ2-2	.	TGTGCCAGCAGCCAGGAACGGAGGGCCGTCACCGGGGAGCTGTTTTTT	CASSQERRAVTGELFF
TRBV2	.	TRBJ1-5	.	TGTGCCAGCAGTGGGGTTGGTCGTCAGCCCCAGCATTTT	CASSGVGRQPQHF
TRBV7-8	many	TRBJ2-3	.	TGTGCCAGCAGCTTCTCTACCGCTAGCACAGATACGCAGTATTTT	CASSFSTASTDTQYF
TRBV25-1	many	TRBJ2-5	.	TGTGCCAGCACGGACTTGTCATCGGAAGAGACCCAGTACTTC	CASTDLSSEETQYF
TRBV30	.	TRBJ1-4	TRBD1	TGTGCCTGGAGGCCGGGACAGGGCGCAACTAATGAAAAACTGTTTTTT	CAWRPGQGATNEKLFF
TRBV11-2	many	TRBJ1-5	.	TGTGCCAGCAGCTTAGATAGGGATCAGCCCCAGCATTTT	CASSLDRDQPQHF
TRBV10-1	.	TRBJ2-1	.	TGCGCCAGCAGTGAGTCTGGGTTCGATACCAATGAGCAGTTCTTC	CASSESGFDTNEQFF
TRBV20-1	.	TRBJ2-5	TRBD1	TGCAGCGCAGGGACAGGGTTCGAAGAGACCCAGTACTTC	CSAGTGFEETQYF
TRBV29-1	many	TRBJ2-6	.	TGCAGCGTTGAGAGCTCTGGGGCCAACGTCCTGACTTTC	CSVESSGANVLTF
TRBV24-1	.	TRBJ2-3	TRBD2	TGTGCCACCAGTGATTTTTACGGACTAGAGGACACAGATACGCAGTATTTT	CATSDFYGLEDTDTQYF
TRBV10-3	.	TRBJ2-1	.	TGTGCCATCAGTGTCGCCGGGGGATCAAACAATGAGCAGTTCTTC	CAISVAGGSNNEQFF
TRBV6-5	many	TRBJ1-1	.	TGTGCCAGCAGCCCCAGTTTAGGGGGGAGCACTGAAGCTTTCTTT	CASSPSLGGSTEAFF
TRBV5-1	few	TRBJ1-4	TRBD1	TGCGCCAGCAGCTCCCGGGACAGTCATAATGAAAAACTGTTTTTT	CASSSRDSHNEKLFF
TRBV29-1	many	TRBJ2-7	TRBD1	TGCAGCGCTGGGGACAGGGGAAACTACGAGCAGTACTTC	CSAGDRGNYEQYF
TRBV7-2	few	TRBJ2-1	.	TGTGCCAGCAGCCGCGAACTCTACAATGAGCAGTTCTTC	CASSRELYNEQFF
TRBV19	many	TRBJ1-5	TRBD1	TGTGCCAGTAGTATTCTGCGACAGGGCGGCAATCAGCCCCAGCATTTT	CASSILRQGGNQPQHF
TRBV10-3	.	TRBJ2-3	TRBD2	TGTGCCAGCAGTTCCCTGACTAGCGGGGATTACACAGATACGCAGTATTTT	CASSSLTSGDYTDTQYF
TRBV7-3	many	TRBJ1-1	TRBD1	TGTGCCAGCAGCCCGGGACAGGGGCCAGGGAACACTGAAGCTTTCTTT	CASSPGQGPGNTEAFF
TRBV28	.	TRBJ2-7	.	TGTGCCAGCAGTCCTGTGGTTATTAACGGGCAGTACTTC	CASSPVVINGQYF
TRBV5-1	.	TRBJ2-2	TRBD2	TGCGCCAGCAGCCCGGGGAAAAGCGGGAGAATCACCGGGGAGCTGTTTTTT	CASSPGKSGRITGELFF
TRBV9	many	TRBJ1-6	TRBD1	TGTGCCAGCAGCGTAGGGACAGGGGGGAATTCACCCCTCCACTTT	CASSVGTGGNSPLHF
TRBV5-1	many	TRBJ2-7	.	TGCGCCAGCAGCTTAACAGGGAACTACGAGCAGTACTTC	CASSLTGNYEQYF
TRBV27	.	TRBJ1-1	TRBD1	TGTGCCAGCAGTAAGGGTATTACAGGGGACGCTCGGGCTTTCTTT	CASSKGITGDARAFF